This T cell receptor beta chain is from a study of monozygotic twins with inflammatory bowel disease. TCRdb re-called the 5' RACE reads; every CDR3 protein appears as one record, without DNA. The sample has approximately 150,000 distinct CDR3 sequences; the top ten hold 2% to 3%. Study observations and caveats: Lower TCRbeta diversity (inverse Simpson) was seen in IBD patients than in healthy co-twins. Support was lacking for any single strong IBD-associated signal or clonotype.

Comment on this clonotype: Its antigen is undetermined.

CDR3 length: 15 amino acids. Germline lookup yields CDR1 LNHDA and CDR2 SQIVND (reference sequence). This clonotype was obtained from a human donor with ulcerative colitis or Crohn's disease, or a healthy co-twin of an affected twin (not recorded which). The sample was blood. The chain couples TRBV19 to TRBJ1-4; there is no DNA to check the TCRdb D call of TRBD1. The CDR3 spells CASSATVNLNEKLFF. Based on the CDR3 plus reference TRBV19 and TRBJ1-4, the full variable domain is DGGITQSPKYLFRKEGQNVTLSCEQNLNHDAMYWYRQDPGQGLRLIYYSQIVNDFQKGDIAEGYSVSREKKESFPLTVTSAQKNPTAFYLCASSATVNLNEKLFFGSGTQLSVL.